Shown below are 19 T cell receptor beta chains from a single sample sequenced in a study of vaccination effects on CD4 cells after COVID-19. These receptors are not linked to any known antigen. Assay used: immunoSEQ multiplex PCR; TCRdb lists only in-frame clones, some missing. The top ten hold 33% of the sample, which has around 37,000 clones, 73% seen once. Under the ViraFEST assay, PBMC were stimulated with viral peptide pools so that antigen-specific CD4+ T cells expanded. Sequencing was performed afterwards. CD4+ T cells were isolated after about eleven days of culture. It was between March and December 2020 that the person had a SARS-CoV-2 infection confirmed by PCR. Sequences were derived from CD4+ T cells from PBMCs cultured with a peptide pool, sampled before COVID-19 vaccination. The origin of the receptors is a human donor who had a prior SARS-CoV-2 infection.

This clone occurred once. In nucleotides, the CDR3 is TGTGCCAGCATCCCGGAATTAGGCGAGCTGTTTTTT. This sequence encodes CASIPELGELFF. This rearrangement joins TRBV6-5 to TRBJ2-2; D uncertain. Germline V gives CDR1 MNHEY, CDR2 SVGAGI. This CDR3 has 12 amino acids. Between the trimmed V and J ends, which lost 7 bases and 11 bases, there was a span of 14 bases.

J is TRBJ2-3 and V is TRBV6-5; TRBD2 might be the D (6 bases). CDR3 size: 15 residues. Trimming pared 5 bases from V and 0 bases from J, leaving 12 bases between. CDR1 is MNHEY, CDR2 SVGAGI, per germline. The DNA of the CDR3 is TGTGCCAGCAGTCGGGACTTCTCTAGCACAGATACGCAGTATTTT. Protein: CASSRDFSSTDTQYF.

V usage is TRBV7-8 and J usage is TRBJ2-3; no reliable D call. CDR1 and CDR2 (germline): SGHVS, FQNEAQ. V gave up 2 bases and J gave up 2 bases, with 11 bases separating them. The CDR3 has 15 amino acids. The CDR3 DNA follows: TGTGCCAGCAGCTTATTTGCATCATTCACAGATACGCAGTATTTT. It is translated as CASSLFASFTDTQYF. Combining the CDR3 with reference TRBV7-8 and TRBJ2-3 gives the whole variable domain GAGVSQSPRYKVAKRGQDVALRCDPISGHVSLFWYQQALGQGPEFLTYFQNEAQLDKSGLPSDRFFAERPEGSVSTLKIQRTQQEDSAVYLCASSLFASFTDTQYFGPGTRLTVL.

The chain uses TRBV10-3 and TRBJ1-1; no reliable D call. This CDR3 region has 11 residues. CDR1 and CDR2 (germline): ENHRY, SYGVKD. V lost 3 bases and J lost 2, with 1 base in between. CDR3 sequence: CAISDNTEAFF. Here the CDR3 DNA reads TGTGCCATCAGTGACAACACTGAAGCTTTCTTT.

The chain joins TRBV6-5 to TRBJ2-2; D call uncertain. The V gene's germline CDR1 is MNHEY and CDR2 SVGAGI. The germline V and J ends were trimmed by 5 bases and 2 bases, with 6 bases remaining between them. This CDR3 has 13 residues. CDR3 in amino acids: CASSRGNTGELFF. The DNA for the CDR3 is TGTGCCAGCAGTCGCGGTAACACCGGGGAGCTGTTTTTT.

The rearrangement joins TRBV7-2 to TRBJ2-1; 12 positions match TRBD2. Germline CDR1 is SGHTA and CDR2 is FQGNSA. The CDR3 spans 15 residues. V dropped 1 base and J dropped 16; count of bases not matched to a gene: 11. CDR3 in DNA: TGTGCCAGCAGCTTAGTTAGTTCTAGCGGGGGGGCCTATTTCTTC. It codes for CASSLVSSSGGAYFF.

The rearrangement links TRBV2 to TRBJ2-5; D not resolved. CDR1 and CDR2 from the germline V gene are SNHLY and FYNNEI. The V gene lost 5 bases and the J gene lost 2 bases, with 6 bases spanning the gap. The CDR3 runs to 12 residues. CDR3 sequence reads: CASSTEQETQYF. CDR3 DNA sequence: TGTGCCAGCAGTACGGAACAAGAGACCCAGTACTTC.

The sample holds a few counts of this clone. The V and J genes are TRBV5-1 and TRBJ2-3; a weak D match, TRBD2 (7 bases). The CDR3 covers 13 residues. The germline V gene has CDR1 SGHRS and CDR2 YFSETQ. Trimming removed 4 bases from V and 4 bases from J, with 10 bases in between. The DNA for the CDR3 is TGCGCCAGCAGCGGGGGGGCGGCAGATACGCAGTATTTT. Its protein is CASSGGAADTQYF.

Here the CDR3 reads CASSLANRGNTEAFF. In DNA, the CDR3 is TGTGCCAGCAGCTTGGCGAACAGGGGAAACACTGAAGCTTTCTTT. The genes are TRBV5-4 and TRBJ1-1; 7 nucleotides match TRBD1. The CDR3 has 15 residues. Germline loops: CDR1 SGHNT, CDR2 YYREEE (reference sequence). The J segment lost 2 bases and the V segment lost 0 bases, leaving 4 bases of the junction unmatched.

This sequence joins TRBV10-3 and TRBJ2-5; no definite D call. The CDR3 covers 13 residues. V was pared by 9 bases and J by 5 bases, with 16 bases between. CDR1 is ENHRY and CDR2 is SYGVKD in the germline V gene. As DNA, the CDR3 is TGTGCCATAACCCCGAATAAAAGGGAGACCCAGTACTTC. Amino acid sequence: CAITPNKRETQYF.

This clone was counted only a few times. The V call is TRBV11-2, the J call TRBJ1-2; TRBD1 matches at 9 bases. Looked up from germline, CDR1 is SGHAT and CDR2 is FQNNGV. The CDR3 consists of 16 residues. V was pared by 5 bases and J by 8 bases, with 15 bases of the junction left unmatched. The CDR3, as DNA: TGTGCCAGCAGCGGATTGAGATCGGGACAGGGTCAAGGCTACACCTTC. Encoded protein: CASSGLRSGQGQGYTF.

The chain has TRBV3-1 (or the pseudogene TRBV3-2) and TRBJ2-3; TRBD1 matches 7 bases. The J segment lost 4 bases and the V segment lost 5 bases, leaving 6 bases of the junction unmatched. CDR3 size: 14 residues. Germline loops: CDR1 LGHDT, CDR2 YNNKEL (reference sequence). The CDR3 protein is CASSFTGAPDTQYF. CDR3 nucleotides: TGTGCCAGCAGCTTTACAGGGGCCCCAGATACGCAGTATTTT.

This rearrangement joins TRBV11-2 to TRBJ2-3; maybe TRBD1 (6 bases). CDR1 is SGHAT, CDR2 FQNNGV, per germline. V was trimmed by 0 bases and J by 4 bases, leaving 20 bases between them. The CDR3 covers 18 residues. The CDR3: CASSLEQPLVGAPDTQYF. The DNA for the CDR3 is TGTGCCAGCAGCTTAGAACAGCCACTAGTGGGGGCCCCAGATACGCAGTATTTT. Full variable domain (outside the CDR3, taken from reference TRBV11-2 and TRBJ2-3): EAGVAQSPRYKIIEKRQSVAFWCNPISGHATLYWYQQILGQGPKLLIQFQNNGVVDDSQLPKDRFSAERLKGVDSTLKIQPAKLEDSAVYLCASSLEQPLVGAPDTQYFGPGTRLTVL.

This rearrangement joins TRBV25-1 to TRBJ2-1, with D possibly being TRBD1 (5 bases). CDR1 MGHDK and CDR2 SYGVNS come from the germline V gene. The CDR3 length is 17 residues. Deletions cut 5 bases from V and 1 base from J, with 18 bases between. In DNA, the CDR3 is TGTGCCAGCAGTTTTGATCGACAGCTAAGGTCCTACAATGAGCAGTTCTTC. Amino acid sequence: CASSFDRQLRSYNEQFF.

The chain combines TRBV6-5 with TRBJ1-6, with D tentatively TRBD1 (6 bases). The CDR3 extends over 12 amino acids. Trimming removed 6 bases at V and 10 bases at J, with 10 bases between. From germline, CDR1 is MNHEY and CDR2 SVGAGI. CDR3 in amino acids: CASRGHISPLHF. The CDR3 DNA reads as TGTGCCAGCAGGGGACATATCTCACCCCTCCACTTT.

The chain employs TRBV5-1 and TRBJ2-2, with D possibly being TRBD2 (7 bases). CDR3 length equals 16 residues. The ends were cut back, 4 bases at V and 0 bases at J, with 13 bases in the middle. In germline, CDR1 is SGHRS, CDR2 YFSETQ. CDR3 bases: TGCGCCAGCAGCCGGGGGGCCTCCCCGAACACCGGGGAGCTGTTTTTT. It is translated as CASSRGASPNTGELFF.

The chain uses TRBV5-5 and TRBJ1-1; D gene uncertain. The CDR3 covers 11 residues. V was trimmed by 4 bases and J by 4 bases, leaving 5 bases between them. CDR1 and CDR2 from the germline V gene are SGHKS and YYEKEE (reference sequence). The CDR3 region has the DNA TGTGCCAGCAGCAGAGGCACTGAAGCTTTCTTT. This gives the protein CASSRGTEAFF.

V is TRBV9 and J is TRBJ2-5; 8 nucleotides line up with TRBD2. Germline V gives CDR1 SGDLS, CDR2 YYNGEE. V shed 0 bases, J shed 2 bases, and the junction held 18 bases outside the gene matches. This CDR3 region has 20 residues. CDR3 sequence reads: CASSVGIGGRTPNGQETQYF. As DNA, the CDR3 is TGTGCCAGCAGCGTAGGTATTGGCGGGAGGACCCCCAACGGACAAGAGACCCAGTACTTC.

About this clone itself: The germline gene is not matched at one end of the junction; a read error may be the cause. J is TRBJ2-3 and V is TRBV7-7; weak D call: TRBD1 (6 bases). CDR3 length: 13 amino acids. From germline, CDR1 is SSHAT and CDR2 FNYEAQ (reference sequence). The CDR3 DNA reads TGTGCTAGCAGCTTAGGGGGTACAGATACGCAGTATTTT. This codes for CASSLGGTDTQYF. The entire variable domain, with the rest obtained from reference TRBV7-7 and TRBJ2-3, is as follows: GAGVSQSPRYKVTKRGQDVTLRCDPISSHATLYWYQQALGQGPEFLTYFNYEAQPDKSGLPSDRFSAERPEGSISTLTIQRTEQRDSAMYRCASSLGGTDTQYFGPGTRLTVL.